This T cell receptor beta chain stems from a study of T cells after yellow fever vaccination. Overall study findings and caveats: Researchers cautioned that FACS-sorted repertoires could harbor abundant clonotypes contaminating from the bulk population. Faster peaking, at day 5 versus 15, marked a secondary response that was weaker.

This CDR3 is built from 14 residues. Per germline, CDR1 MDHEN and CDR2 SYDVKM. From the 5' RACE reads, TCRdb called clonotypes with MiXCR, one entry per CDR3 protein. In the table there are 400,000 or so distinct CDR3 sequences, approximately 10% of which are singletons. The sample holds one count of this clonotype. Its antigen is not identified. One base away lies a much larger clone, so this may be a sequencing read error. The TCR comes from a man aged 18-30 years who received the YFV17D yellow fever vaccine. The V call is TRBV28, the J call TRBJ2-2, with D perhaps assigned TRBD1 or TRBD2 (5 bases each). The sequencing here drew on PBMCs, taken on the day of the first yellow fever vaccination. The DNA of the CDR3 is TGTGCCAGCAGTCCACCGGGGCATGCCGGGAAGCTGTTTTTT. Translating gives CASSPPGHAGKLFF.